Each of the 9 T cell receptor beta chains below was sequenced from the same sample in a study of blood T cell repertoires in COVID-19. Produced via immunoSEQ multiplex PCR; TCRdb's table is partial and in-frame only. The data hold around 140,000 clones, with over 75% observed a single time. The sequencing input was PBMCs or T cells enriched from blood (not recorded which). Receptors were obtained from a man aged 50-59 years in a cohort exposed to, infected with or recovered from COVID-19 (not recorded which).

In its sample, this clone is medium-sized. The chain recombines TRBV5-1 with TRBJ2-5; possibly TRBD2 for D (7 bases). The V end was cut by 4 bases, the J end by 2 bases, with 15 bases between. The CDR3 totals 15 residues. Germline loops: CDR1 SGHRS, CDR2 YFSETQ. The CDR3 coding sequence is TGCGCCAGCAGCCATGGGGGGGCAGCACAAGAGACCCAGTACTTC. It is translated as CASSHGGAAQETQYF. The variable domain in full, completed from reference TRBV5-1 and TRBJ2-5, reads KAGVTQTPRYLIKTRGQQVTLSCSPISGHRSVSWYQQTPGQGLQFLFEYFSETQRNKGNFPGRFSGRQFSNSRSEMNVSTLELGDSALYLCASSHGGAAQETQYFGPGTRLLVL.

This clone was recorded once. The V gene is TRBV5-1, the J gene TRBJ2-1; the D gene is possibly TRBD1 (6 bases). Germline CDR1 and CDR2: SGHRS and YFSETQ. The V gene lost 5 bases and the J gene lost 5 bases, with 14 bases spanning the gap. The CDR3 covers 14 residues. Written as DNA, the CDR3 is TGCGCCAGCAGGAGCGGCCAGGGGAACAATGAGCAGTTCTTC. This encodes CASRSGQGNNEQFF.

This rearrangement joins TRBV11-2 to TRBJ2-7, with 10 bases lining up with TRBD1. The CDR3 is made up of 18 amino acids. Germline V lookup: CDR1 SGHAT, CDR2 FQNNGV. The V gene end was trimmed by 5 bases and the J gene end by 3 bases; junction bases not matched to a gene: 16. The CDR3 DNA sequence: TGTGCCAGCAGCCAATTGGGGACAGGGGCAATTCTTAACTACGAGCAGTACTTC. It translates to CASSQLGTGAILNYEQYF. Variable domain in full (rest from reference TRBV11-2 and TRBJ2-7): EAGVAQSPRYKIIEKRQSVAFWCNPISGHATLYWYQQILGQGPKLLIQFQNNGVVDDSQLPKDRFSAERLKGVDSTLKIQPAKLEDSAVYLCASSQLGTGAILNYEQYFGPGTRLTVT.

The chain employs TRBV5-4 and TRBJ2-5; TRBD2 agrees at 8 bases. Germline CDR1 reads SGHNT; CDR2 reads YYREEE (reference sequence). This CDR3 region has 14 residues. The ends lost 4 bases at V and 1 base at J; junction bases unmatched: 3. The CDR3 loop is CASSRSGAQETQYF. The DNA of the CDR3 is TGTGCCAGCAGCCGTAGCGGGGCCCAAGAGACCCAGTACTTC.

The CDR3: CASSLRTSGISYNEQFF. Written as DNA, the CDR3 is TGCGCCAGCAGCCTCAGGACTAGCGGGATCTCCTACAATGAGCAGTTCTTC. The chain links TRBV4-1 to TRBJ2-1; TRBD2 aligns across 12 bases. CDR3 length equals 17 residues. Germline CDR1 MGHRA, CDR2 YSYEKL. Trimming removed 4 bases from V and 0 bases from J; junction bases left unmatched: 4.

The V call is TRBV7-2, the J call TRBJ1-1, with D possibly matching TRBD1 (6 bases). In germline, CDR1 is SGHTA, CDR2 FQGNSA. The CDR3 runs to 15 residues. Between the trimmed V and J ends, which lost 1 base and 4 bases, there was a span of 13 bases. CDR3 bases: TGTGCCAGCAGCTTAGAAGGAGGGGGGGGCACTGAAGCTTTCTTT. It specifies CASSLEGGGGTEAFF.

This chain links TRBV19 with TRBJ1-4, with a weak D call TRBD1 (5 bases). This CDR3 contains 15 residues. The germline gives CDR1 LNHDA, CDR2 SQIVND (reference sequence). With 4 bases removed from V and 1 base from J, the gap between germline ends came to 10 bases. DNA for the CDR3: TGTGCCAGTAGTACCCAGGGACTAACTAATGAAAAACTGTTTTTT. It translates to CASSTQGLTNEKLFF.

CDR3 protein: CASSRYREYEQYF. The CDR3, as DNA: TGTGCCAGCAGCCGATACAGGGAATACGAGCAGTACTTC. The J gene is TRBJ2-7, the V gene TRBV5-6; D is possibly TRBD1 (6 bases). Per the germline V gene, CDR1 is SGHDT and CDR2 is YYEEEE. V lost 4 bases and J lost 4, with 12 bases in between. The CDR3 spans 13 residues.

This chain connects TRBV4-1 to TRBJ2-3, with 10 nucleotides matching TRBD2. There are 17 residues in the CDR3. V lost 3 bases to trimming and J lost 3 bases; unmatched junction nucleotides: 9. CDR1 is MGHRA and CDR2 is YSYEKL in the germline V gene. The CDR3 protein is CASSQYSSGSLTDTQYF. The CDR3 region has the DNA TGCGCCAGCAGCCAGTACTCTAGCGGGAGCCTGACAGATACGCAGTATTTT.